This is a list of T cell receptor beta chains from one sample in a study of blood T cell repertoires in COVID-19. Assay used: immunoSEQ multiplex PCR; TCRdb lists only in-frame clones, some missing. Among around 180,000 clones, 86% were seen once, and the ten largest hold roughly 2.9%. Sequenced: peripheral blood. All receptors come from a woman in her 30s with active or convalescent COVID-19. CDR3s include the opening cysteine and the closing phenylalanine or tryptophan. The D gene is left open where the match is weak. Some rows mark clone size as missing; the rest say once, few, many or name a class of expanded clone.

V	D	size	J	CDR3	DNA
TRBV9	NA	NA	TRBJ1-2	CASSGVDIPNYGYTF	TGTGCCAGCTCCGGGGTAGACATACCTAACTATGGCTACACCTTC
TRBV24-1	TRBD1	NA	TRBJ1-1	CATSAGDRSEAFF	TGTGCCACCAGTGCTGGGGACAGGTCTGAAGCTTTCTTT
TRBV6-5	NA	few	TRBJ2-4	CASREGPAKNIQYF	TGTGCCAGCAGGGAGGGGCCGGCCAAAAACATTCAGTACTTC
TRBV7-8	NA	NA	TRBJ2-5	CASSLGAAPETQYF	TGTGCCAGCAGCTTAGGGGCAGCTCCAGAGACCCAGTACTTC
TRBV6-6	TRBD1	NA	TRBJ1-2	CASSSSRGDYGYTF	TGTGCCAGCAGTTCCTCCAGGGGGGACTATGGCTACACCTTC
TRBV29-1	TRBD1	NA	TRBJ1-2	CSVANQGGNYGYTF	TGCAGCGTCGCCAATCAGGGGGGTAACTATGGCTACACCTTC
TRBV14	NA	NA	TRBJ2-7	CASSPNRDNYEQYF	TGTGCCAGCAGCCCAAACCGGGACAACTACGAGCAGTACTTC
TRBV4-2	TRBD2	NA	TRBJ2-1	CASSQVATSGSYNEQFF	TGTGCCAGCAGCCAAGTAGCAACTAGCGGCTCCTACAATGAGCAGTTCTTC
TRBV6-2/TRBV6-3	TRBD1	NA	TRBJ2-6	CASSYDIDRGPPGANVLTF	TGTGCCAGCAGTTACGATATCGACAGGGGCCCCCCTGGGGCCAACGTCCTGACTTTC
TRBV19	NA	NA	TRBJ1-5	CASTREILRMSNQPQHF	TGTGCCAGTACTCGAGAGATACTTAGAATGAGCAATCAGCCCCAGCATTTT
TRBV7-2	NA	NA	TRBJ1-2	CASSSRGGYGYTF	TGTGCCAGCAGCTCAAGGGGGGGCTATGGCTACACCTTC
TRBV7-9	TRBD2	NA	TRBJ2-7	CASSFAAGTSSYEQYF	TGTGCCAGCAGCTTTGCCGCTGGGACTAGCTCCTACGAGCAGTACTTC
TRBV9	TRBD1	NA	TRBJ1-2	CASSVAASPGTGGADYGYTF	TGTGCCAGCAGCGTAGCCGCGAGCCCCGGGACAGGGGGGGCTGACTATGGCTACACCTTC
TRBV9	NA	NA	TRBJ2-1	CASSPRGTWGRDEQFF	TGTGCCAGCAGCCCGAGGGGGACCTGGGGTCGGGATGAGCAGTTCTTC
TRBV5-5	NA	NA	TRBJ1-1	CASSAKQKLNTEAFF	TGTGCCAGCAGCGCCAAACAGAAACTGAACACTGAAGCTTTCTTT
TRBV27	NA	once	TRBJ2-1	CASGRPSSYNEQFF	TGTGCCAGCGGGAGGCCTAGCTCCTACAATGAGCAGTTCTTC
TRBV18	TRBD2	NA	TRBJ2-1	CASSPGLAGEDEQFF	TGTGCCAGCTCACCAGGACTAGCGGGAGAAGATGAGCAGTTCTTC
TRBV6-5	NA	NA	TRBJ1-5	CAVGSNQPQHF	TGTGCCGTTGGCAGTAATCAGCCCCAGCATTTT